These 20 T cell receptor beta chains were all obtained from the same sample, sequenced in a study of Ad26.COV2.S vaccination and SARS-CoV-2 variants. TCRdb keeps only in-frame clones here, not all; method: immunoSEQ multiplex PCR. The sample includes fewer than 400,000 clones, 85% to 90% seen only once; the top ten take over 5%. Indicated treatment: around 19 received Ad26.COV2.S at low or high dose, single or two shots; about five received placebo; per-sample allocation not given. The study sampled participants on day 63 after the first vaccine or placebo injection. The sample was peripheral blood, taken in a trial of Ad26.COV2.S vaccine versus placebo. These receptors originate from a person between 18 and 60 years old who received the Ad26.COV2.S COVID-19 vaccine or a placebo.

V is TRBV6-5 and J is TRBJ2-5, with 9 positions matching TRBD1. CDR3 length: 15 amino acids. From germline, CDR1 is MNHEY and CDR2 SVGAGI. V was clipped by 6 bases and J by 3 bases; unmatched bases: 8. In nucleotides, the CDR3 is TGTGCCAGCAGCCGTTTACAGGGGGCTGAAGAGACCCAGTACTTC. This gives the protein CASSRLQGAEETQYF.

This clone was recorded only once. The chain couples TRBV10-2 to TRBJ1-1; D not resolved. The length of the CDR3 is 14 residues. The V and J ends lost 4 bases and 1 base respectively, with 10 bases between them. The germline CDR1 and CDR2 sequences are WSHSY and SAAADI. The CDR3 loop reads CASSGNLRNTEAFF. DNA for the CDR3: TGCGCCAGCAGTGGGAATCTAAGGAACACTGAAGCTTTCTTT.

The rearrangement joins TRBV6-2 or TRBV6-3 to TRBJ2-1, with a weak D call TRBD2 (5 bases). With 6 bases removed from V and 3 bases from J, the gap between germline ends came to 21 bases. The germline V gene has CDR1 MNHEY and CDR2 SVGEGT. This CDR3 is 17 amino acids long. The CDR3 loop reads CASSHPPRTPRYNEQFF. The CDR3 DNA reads as TGTGCCAGCAGCCACCCCCCACGGACTCCCCGCTACAATGAGCAGTTCTTC.

The rearrangement joins TRBV15 to TRBJ2-7; 8 bases are a match to TRBD2. Germline CDR1 is LNHNV and CDR2 is YYDKDF (reference sequence). After removal of 3 bases from V and 6 bases from J, the junction contained 4 bases not matched to a gene. The CDR3 is made up of 13 amino acids. For the CDR3, the DNA is TGTGCCACCAGCAGGGGGGCGGGAGGCGAGCAGTACGTC. Its translation is CATSRGAGGEQYV.

The chain carries TRBV3-1 (or the pseudogene TRBV3-2) and TRBJ2-2; D call uncertain. V lost 0 bases and J 5 bases, leaving 10 bases between the germline ends. The CDR3 length is 15 residues. Per germline, CDR1 LGHDT and CDR2 YNNKEL (reference sequence). CDR3 residues: CASSQEGYPTGELFF. The CDR3 DNA is TGTGCCAGCAGCCAAGAAGGTTATCCTACCGGGGAGCTGTTTTTT.

The CDR3 coding sequence is TGTGCCAGCAGTGACCAGATGACTAGCCCTACGCAGTATTTT. It is translated as CASSDQMTSPTQYF. The chain links TRBV25-1 to TRBJ2-3, with 7 bases fitting TRBD2. This CDR3 is 14 amino acids long. Germline-derived CDR1 and CDR2 are MGHDK and SYGVNS. Trimming at V came to 3 bases and at J to 8 bases, leaving 8 bases not matched to a gene.

The chain joins TRBV6-1 to TRBJ2-7, with no clear D. CDR3 length: 15 amino acids. Trimming left V 0 bases short and J 3 bases short, with 12 bases between. The V gene's germline CDR1 is MNHNS and CDR2 SASEGT. Here the CDR3 DNA reads TGTGCCAGCAGTGAAGCGCTAATGGGCAGCTACGAGCAGTACTTC. Translating gives CASSEALMGSYEQYF.

The chain has TRBV25-1 and TRBJ1-1; D uncertain. The CDR3 runs to 14 residues. CDR1 is MGHDK and CDR2 is SYGVNS in the germline V gene. Trimming pared 3 bases from V and 0 bases from J, leaving 8 bases between. The chain's CDR3 is CASSDFKMNTEAFF. CDR3 DNA sequence: TGTGCCAGCAGTGATTTTAAGATGAACACTGAAGCTTTCTTT.

The chain is built from TRBV4-2 and TRBJ2-2; D unclear. V lost 4 bases to trimming and J lost 3 bases, with 9 bases between them. CDR1 and CDR2 (germline): LGHNA, YNFKEQ. The CDR3 runs to 14 residues. Written as DNA, the CDR3 is TGTGCCAGCAGCCTCCAAACGGACACCGGGGAGCTGTTTTTT. Protein sequence: CASSLQTDTGELFF.

V usage is TRBV6-5 and J usage is TRBJ1-2; D remains unclear. V gave up 0 bases and J gave up 4 bases, with 6 bases separating them. The CDR3 length is 13 residues. The V gene's germline CDR1 is MNHEY and CDR2 SVGAGI. In nucleotides, the CDR3 is TGTGCCAGCAGTTACTCGAGTATCTATGGCTACACCTTC. Translating gives CASSYSSIYGYTF.

This chain connects TRBV15 to TRBJ2-7; 8 bases line up with TRBD2. The J segment lost 3 bases and the V segment lost 1 base, leaving 2 bases of the junction unmatched. The CDR3 is 14 amino acids. Germline V gene data show CDR1 as LNHNV and CDR2 as YYDKDF (reference sequence). The CDR3, as DNA: TGTGCCACCAGCAGAGTAGCGGGGAACTACGAGCAGTACTTC. Translated: CATSRVAGNYEQYF. The complete variable domain, with remaining parts taken from reference TRBV15 and TRBJ2-7, reads DAMVIQNPRYQVTQFGKPVTLSCSQTLNHNVMYWYQQKSSQAPKLLFHYYDKDFNNEADTPDNFQSRRPNTSFCFLDIRSPGLGDTAMYLCATSRVAGNYEQYFGPGTRLTVT.

The chain uses TRBV18 and TRBJ2-1, with D uncertain. The V end lost 6 bases, the J end lost 7 bases, and 13 bases lay between the germline ends. The CDR3 consists of 13 residues. CDR1 KGHSH and CDR2 LQKENI come from the germline V gene. CDR3 region: CASSPMSANEQFF. The DNA of the CDR3 is TGTGCCAGCTCCCCAATGTCTGCGAATGAGCAGTTCTTC. Full variable domain (outside the CDR3, taken from reference TRBV18 and TRBJ2-1): NAGVMQNPRHLVRRRGQEARLRCSPMKGHSHVYWYRQLPEEGLKFMVYLQKENIIDESGMPKERFSAEFPKEGPSILRIQQVVRGDSAAYFCASSPMSANEQFFGPGTRLTVL.

This clone was seen only once. The chain carries TRBV10-1 and TRBJ2-2, with a tentative D call TRBD2 (6 bases). Trimming pared 4 bases from V and 3 bases from J, leaving 15 bases between. The CDR3 length is 16 residues. Per the germline V gene, CDR1 is WNHNN and CDR2 is SYGVQD (reference sequence). The CDR3 DNA reads TGCGCCAGCAGTGGGGGGGTAGGGCGTGACACCGGGGAGCTGTTTTTT. It is translated as CASSGGVGRDTGELFF.

This chain links TRBV9 with TRBJ2-1; D uncertain. Germline loops: CDR1 SGDLS, CDR2 YYNGEE. The V end lost 3 bases, the J end lost 8 bases, and 9 bases lay between the germline ends. The CDR3 is 12 residues long. CDR3 residues: CASSASYDEQFF. CDR3 DNA sequence: TGTGCCAGCAGCGCATCATACGATGAGCAGTTCTTC. Looking up the rest from reference TRBV9 and TRBJ2-1 gives the full variable domain: DSGVTQTPKHLITATGQRVTLRCSPRSGDLSVYWYQQSLDQGLQFLIQYYNGEERAKGNILERFSAQQFPDLHSELNLSSLELGDSALYFCASSASYDEQFFGPGTRLTVL.

The gene calls are TRBV11-3 and TRBJ2-1; 8 nucleotides align to TRBD2. The V gene end was trimmed by 1 base and the J gene end by 8 bases; junction bases not matched to a gene: 10. CDR1 SGHNT and CDR2 YENEEA come from the germline V gene. The CDR3 sequence is 16 residues long. The CDR3 nucleotides are TGTGCCAGCAGCTTAGGGGGACTAGAAGCTTGGGATGAGCAGTTCTTC. This translates into CASSLGGLEAWDEQFF.

V usage is TRBV2 and J usage is TRBJ2-5; 11 positions agree with TRBD2. In germline, CDR1 is SNHLY, CDR2 FYNNEI. CDR3 length: 14 amino acids. The junction had 3 bases not matched to a gene; V was cut back by 4 bases and J by 5 bases. CDR3 nucleotide sequence: TGTGCCAGCAGTGGACTAGCGGGACGGGAGACCCAGTACTTC. Residues: CASSGLAGRETQYF. The entire variable domain, with the rest obtained from reference TRBV2 and TRBJ2-5, is as follows: EPEVTQTPSHQVTQMGQEVILRCVPISNHLYFYWYRQILGQKVEFLVSFYNNEISEKSEIFDDQFSVERPDGSNFTLKIRSTKLEDSAMYFCASSGLAGRETQYFGPGTRLLVL.

The V and J genes are TRBV4-1 and TRBJ1-5, with D unclear. CDR1 MGHRA and CDR2 YSYEKL come from the germline V gene. The CDR3 has 15 amino acids. The ends were cut back, 1 base at V and 9 bases at J, with 16 bases in the middle. CDR3 residues: CASSQGGFVVRPQHF. DNA for the CDR3: TGCGCCAGCAGCCAAGGGGGTTTTGTGGTCCGGCCCCAGCATTTT.

This sequence joins TRBV18 and TRBJ2-2; D remains ambiguous. Germline V gives CDR1 KGHSH, CDR2 LQKENI. V was pared by 2 bases and J by 1 base, with 11 bases between. The CDR3 loop spans 16 amino acids. CDR3 nucleotide sequence: TGTGCCAGCTCACCATTGATCACAGTGAACACCGGGGAGCTGTTTTTT. Translating it yields CASSPLITVNTGELFF.

This rearrangement joins TRBV7-2 to TRBJ1-3, with D unclear. Trimming removed 2 bases at V and 4 bases at J, with 6 bases between. This CDR3 comprises 13 residues. Per the germline V gene, CDR1 is SGHTA and CDR2 is FQGNSA. CDR3: CASSLKLGNTIYF. In DNA, the CDR3 is TGTGCCAGCAGCTTAAAGTTAGGAAACACCATATATTTT.

The rearrangement uses TRBV14 and TRBJ2-3, with TRBD2 matching 13 bases. Germline V gene data show CDR1 as SGHDN and CDR2 as FVKESK. After removal of 4 bases from V and 6 bases from J, the junction contained 4 bases not matched to a gene. The CDR3 sequence is 15 residues long. DNA for the CDR3: TGTGCCAGCAGCCGCCTACTAGCGGGAGGGGATACGCAGTATTTT. Its protein is CASSRLLAGGDTQYF.